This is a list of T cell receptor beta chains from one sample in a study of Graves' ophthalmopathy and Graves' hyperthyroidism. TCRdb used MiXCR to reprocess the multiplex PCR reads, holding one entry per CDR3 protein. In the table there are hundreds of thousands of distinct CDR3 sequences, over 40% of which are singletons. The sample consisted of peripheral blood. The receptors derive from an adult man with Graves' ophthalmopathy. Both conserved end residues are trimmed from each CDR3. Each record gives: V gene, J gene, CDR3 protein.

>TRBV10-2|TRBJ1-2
ASSRTPQGGRT
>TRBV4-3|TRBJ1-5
ASSQEGTPNQPQH
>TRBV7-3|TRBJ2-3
ASSSLRTDTQY
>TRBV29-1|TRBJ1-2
SVGGGDTLFGYT
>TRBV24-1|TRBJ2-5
ATSDWTSEGGETQY
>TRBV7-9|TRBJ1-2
ASSSRQRRDYGYT
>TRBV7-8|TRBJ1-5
ASGQGRNQPQH
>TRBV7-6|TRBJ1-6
ASRATGAGSPLH
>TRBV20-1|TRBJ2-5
SGLSLQETQY
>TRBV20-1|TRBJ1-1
SALDLALNTEAF
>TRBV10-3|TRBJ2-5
AISLAAQQETQY
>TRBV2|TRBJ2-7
ASSIPLAGVYEQY
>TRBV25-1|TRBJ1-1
ASSARGGKDTEAF
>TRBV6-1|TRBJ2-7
ASSGKSLGSYEQY
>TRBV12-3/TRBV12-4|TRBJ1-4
ASRPGQFYEKLF
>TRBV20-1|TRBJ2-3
SAIRPSGSADTQY
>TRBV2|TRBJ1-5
ASSPGPTSDQPQH
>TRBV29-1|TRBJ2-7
SSVDSGSNEQY
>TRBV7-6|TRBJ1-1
ASSVGRESTEAF
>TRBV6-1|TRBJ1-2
ASTQAPGQSYGYT
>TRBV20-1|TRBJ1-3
SAEYPGNTIY
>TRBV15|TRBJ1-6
ATSRVRQGAYSPLH
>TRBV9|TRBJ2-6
ASSVVGGAAGANVLT
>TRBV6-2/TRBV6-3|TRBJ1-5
ASSHPGVQPQH